This T cell receptor (beta chain) is drawn from a study of cytomegalovirus exposure and HLA in healthy donors. With V trimmed by 6 bases and J by 7 bases, 8 bases remained unmatched. The CDR3 consists of 12 residues. Looked up from germline, CDR1 is SQVTM and CDR2 is ANQGSEA. In the PCR, 60 Vbeta and 13 Jbeta primers were used. Here immunoSEQ multiplex PCR was the method, and the copy in TCRdb shows in-frame clones only, minus some. The sample contains approximately 150,000 clones, about 79% of which appear only once. This clone is a singleton in its sample. Sequenced sample: PBMCs. The chain couples TRBV29-1 to TRBJ2-7; 8 positions match TRBD1. This clonotype originated in a man in his forties in good health and CMV-seropositive. Written as DNA, the CDR3 is TGCAGCGTCTTTGCAGGGGGCGGTGAGCAGTACTTC. This codes for CSVFAGGGEQYF.